The TCR beta chain described here comes from a study of T cells in Graves' hyperthyroidism and ophthalmopathy. Broader study findings: Stable hyperthyroidism was separated from ophthalmopathy by a model based on 13 V-J features.

Ten or more counts support this clonotype. Its matching antigen is unknown. Patients aged 18 to 65 had newly diagnosed hyperthyroidism that had lasted under 2 months. This blood was taken when hyperthyroidism was first diagnosed, before any ophthalmopathy symptoms existed. This CDR3 region has 15 residues. Germline CDR1 KGHSH, CDR2 LQKENI. V dropped 2 bases and J dropped 3; count of bases not matched to a gene: 3. Template material for amplifying TCR beta CDR3 regions consisted of RNA transcripts. TCR CDR3 underwent first-round RT-PCR with the HTBI primer set. From the multiplex PCR reads, TCRdb called clonotypes with MiXCR, one entry per CDR3 protein. The table records 300,000 to 450,000 distinct CDR3 sequences, approximately 15% of them present only once.

Sample: blood. The clonotype comes from a woman between 18 and 30 years old with Graves' hyperthyroidism that later progressed to Graves' ophthalmopathy. The J gene is TRBJ1-5, the V gene TRBV18, with 8 positions matching TRBD1. CDR3 region: CASSPGTGINQPQHF. The CDR3 region has the DNA TGTGCCAGCTCACCAGGGACAGGCATCAATCAGCCCCAGCATTTT.